Described below is a single TCR beta chain sequence and its context. The target antigen is unknown. Germline assignment: CDR1 SGHRS and CDR2 YFSETQ. The V segment lost 4 bases and the J segment 7 bases; nucleotides outside the gene matches: 14. The CDR3 totals 16 residues. PCR primers comprised 60 Vbeta and 13 Jbeta primers. Repertoires were generated with immunoSEQ multiplex PCR, while TCRdb's copy carries only in-frame clones and drops some. The table records approximately 210,000 clones, about 85% of them present only once. This entry belongs to a study of cytomegalovirus exposure and HLA in healthy donors. Overall study findings and caveats: Presence/absence analyses assumed roughly uniform sequencing depth across donors, which may not hold. Some V segments, TRBV6-2 and TRBV6-3 among them, were indistinguishable and were therefore excluded. Through in vitro validation, three CMV-associated chains were shown to be specific for CMV antigens. Later analysis showed TCR association rates varying by HLA locus, highest for DRB1 and lowest for HLA-C.

The clonotype originates from a male donor in good health and CMV-seropositive. Sequencing was performed on PBMCs. V is TRBV5-1 and J is TRBJ2-3; the match to TRBD2 covers 8 bases. This CDR3 is CASSGEVAGRGNTQYF. CDR3 nucleotide sequence: TGCGCCAGCAGCGGCGAAGTAGCGGGGCGGGGGAATACGCAGTATTTT.